This T cell receptor beta chain is from a study of shared clonotypes between healthy human individuals. The CDR3 length is 14 residues. The V and J ends lost 2 bases and 2 bases respectively, with 9 bases between them. Germline lookup yields CDR1 MDHEN and CDR2 SYDVKM. Per the study methods: ImmunoSEQ output lacked quality scores and full-length reads, limiting matched filtering. The assay was immunoSEQ multiplex PCR, and TCRdb's table has in-frame clones only and misses some. The DNA was the basis for D and trimming; V, J and clone size are from that table. The sample holds about 450,000 clones, 79% seen once.

This clonotype originated in a middle-aged woman in good health. Some clones in this sample may be carry-over from other donors' samples. The gene calls are TRBV28 and TRBJ1-2, with D possibly TRBD1 on 6 matching bases. The sequenced sample was PBMCs. In nucleotides, the CDR3 is TGTGCCAGCAGTTTACTCAGGGGCAACTATGGCTACACCTTC. It yields the protein CASSLLRGNYGYTF.